This T cell receptor beta chain was recovered during a study of Ad26.COV2.S vaccination and SARS-CoV-2 variants. The method was immunoSEQ multiplex PCR; TCRdb's version includes in-frame clones alone and lacks a portion of them. This table holds roughly 390,000 clones, approximately 91% found once. CDR1 and CDR2 from the germline V gene are LNHDA and SQIVND (reference sequence). There are 14 residues in the CDR3. The ends were cut back, 1 base at V and 12 bases at J, with 16 bases in the middle. Treatment specified: about 20 received Ad26.COV2.S at low or high dose, single or two shots; about 5 received placebo; per-sample allocation not given. Sampling was performed 63 days after the first vaccine or placebo injection.

The source was peripheral blood, collected in a trial of Ad26.COV2.S vaccine versus placebo. V is TRBV19 and J is TRBJ2-1, with D maybe TRBD1 (5 bases). The sequence was collected from a person between 18 and 60 years old who received the Ad26.COV2.S COVID-19 vaccine or a placebo. The CDR3 DNA is TGTGCCAGTAGTATAGGGGGCAAACCTTCCTTGCAGTTCTTC. As protein: CASSIGGKPSLQFF.